This is a list of T cell receptor beta chains from one sample in a study of control samples from healthy donors and cancer patients. Assay: immunoSEQ multiplex PCR; the TCRdb copy retains only in-frame clones and omits some. The sample yields approximately 100,000 clones, roughly 89% seen once. Sequences were obtained from blood. These receptors all come from a human donor in good health. The donor label of this sample is uncertain. CDR3s include the opening cysteine and the closing phenylalanine or tryptophan. Fields, in order: D gene, J gene, clone size, V gene, CDR3 DNA, CDR3 protein. D genes are given only for firm matches. Size is stated for part of the rows, as once, few or many counts, or as a class when the clone is expanded.

d_gene: -
j_gene: TRBJ2-2
abundance: -
v_gene: TRBV10-3
CDR3nt: TGTGCCATCAGGGAGGGACCGGCGAACACCGGGGAGCTGTTTTTT
CDR3aa: CAIREGPANTGELFF

d_gene: -
j_gene: TRBJ2-1
abundance: -
v_gene: TRBV28
CDR3nt: TGTGCCAGCACTTTTCAGTTTGGCTATGAGCAGTTCTTC
CDR3aa: CASTFQFGYEQFF

d_gene: TRBD1
j_gene: TRBJ2-7
abundance: -
v_gene: TRBV10-3
CDR3nt: TGTGCCATCAGAGGGACAGGGATTTACGAGCAGTACTTC
CDR3aa: CAIRGTGIYEQYF

d_gene: -
j_gene: TRBJ2-5
abundance: -
v_gene: TRBV7-8
CDR3nt: TGTGCCAGCAGCTTAGGGGGGGCCGGAGAGACCCAGTACTTC
CDR3aa: CASSLGGAGETQYF

d_gene: -
j_gene: TRBJ2-2
abundance: -
v_gene: TRBV5-1
CDR3nt: TGCGCCAGCAGCACTTCGACAGCGAACACCGGGGAGCTGTTTTTT
CDR3aa: CASSTSTANTGELFF

d_gene: -
j_gene: TRBJ1-4
abundance: -
v_gene: TRBV7-8
CDR3nt: TGTGCCAGCAGCTCATCACGAACTAATGAAAAACTGTTTTTT
CDR3aa: CASSSSRTNEKLFF

d_gene: -
j_gene: TRBJ1-2
abundance: -
v_gene: TRBV19
CDR3nt: TGTGCCAGTTGCTCAGATCCTCGCTATGGCTACACCTTC
CDR3aa: CASCSDPRYGYTF

d_gene: -
j_gene: TRBJ2-1
abundance: -
v_gene: TRBV11-3
CDR3nt: TGTGCCAGCAGCTTAGATGCCGGCAGCTACAATGAGCAGTTCTTC
CDR3aa: CASSLDAGSYNEQFF

d_gene: -
j_gene: TRBJ2-2
abundance: -
v_gene: TRBV5-1
CDR3nt: TGCGCCAGCAGCTTGGACGGGGGTACCGGGGAGCTGTTTTTT
CDR3aa: CASSLDGGTGELFF

d_gene: TRBD1
j_gene: TRBJ1-2
abundance: -
v_gene: TRBV19
CDR3nt: TGTGCCAGTATGAGCCCGGGGACAGGACCACGCACCTTC
CDR3aa: CASMSPGTGPRTF

d_gene: -
j_gene: TRBJ2-3
abundance: -
v_gene: TRBV12-3/TRBV12-4
CDR3nt: TGTGCCAGCAGCCTCAAGACAGATACGCAGTATTTT
CDR3aa: CASSLKTDTQYF

d_gene: TRBD1
j_gene: TRBJ2-3
abundance: -
v_gene: TRBV11-2
CDR3nt: TGTGCCAGCAGCAACCGGGACAGGGGGCGCACAGATACGCAGTATTTT
CDR3aa: CASSNRDRGRTDTQYF

d_gene: -
j_gene: TRBJ1-4
abundance: -
v_gene: TRBV7-2
CDR3nt: TGTGCCAGCAGCCCACGCAGCGGGCGAACTAATGAAAAACTGTTTTTT
CDR3aa: CASSPRSGRTNEKLFF

d_gene: -
j_gene: TRBJ2-1
abundance: -
v_gene: TRBV18
CDR3nt: TGTGCCAGCTCACCGGACGGGAGCAATGAGCAGTTCTTC
CDR3aa: CASSPDGSNEQFF

d_gene: TRBD1
j_gene: TRBJ2-7
abundance: few
v_gene: TRBV25-1
CDR3nt: TGTGCCAGCAGTGAAGGGACAGGGTCCTACGAGCAGTACTTC
CDR3aa: CASSEGTGSYEQYF

d_gene: -
j_gene: TRBJ1-3
abundance: few
v_gene: TRBV28
CDR3nt: TGTGCCAGCAGTCGAGACCGGACAGTCCTTATCGGAAACACCATATATTTT
CDR3aa: CASSRDRTVLIGNTIYF

d_gene: TRBD1
j_gene: TRBJ2-2
abundance: once
v_gene: TRBV9
CDR3nt: TGTGCCAGCAGCGTAGGCGACAGGGGCCCTACCGGGGAGCTGTTTTTT
CDR3aa: CASSVGDRGPTGELFF

d_gene: -
j_gene: TRBJ1-1
abundance: -
v_gene: TRBV25-1
CDR3nt: TGTGCCAGCAGTTGGGACGGTGAAGCTTTCTTT
CDR3aa: CASSWDGEAFF

d_gene: TRBD1
j_gene: TRBJ1-5
abundance: -
v_gene: TRBV7-6
CDR3nt: TGTGCCAGCAGCTTAGAACAGGGGGGGGCTGGCCAGCCCCAGCATTTT
CDR3aa: CASSLEQGGAGQPQHF

d_gene: TRBD1
j_gene: TRBJ2-2
abundance: -
v_gene: TRBV19
CDR3nt: TGTGCCAGTAGTACTCGATCAGGGGGTACGAACACCGGGGAGCTGTTTTTT
CDR3aa: CASSTRSGGTNTGELFF

d_gene: TRBD1
j_gene: TRBJ2-7
abundance: -
v_gene: TRBV5-1
CDR3nt: TGCGCCAGCAGCTTAAGACAGGGGGCTGGCTCCTACGAGCAGTACTTC
CDR3aa: CASSLRQGAGSYEQYF

d_gene: -
j_gene: TRBJ1-4
abundance: -
v_gene: TRBV5-4
CDR3nt: TGTGCCAGCTCAGGAGGGGAAATAGGAACTAATGAAAAACTGTTTTTT
CDR3aa: CASSGGEIGTNEKLFF

d_gene: -
j_gene: TRBJ1-1
abundance: few
v_gene: TRBV6-5
CDR3nt: TGTGCCAGCAGCCCCGGGTGGTACACTGAAGCTTTCTTT
CDR3aa: CASSPGWYTEAFF

d_gene: TRBD1
j_gene: TRBJ2-3
abundance: -
v_gene: TRBV28
CDR3nt: TGTGCCACCAGACAGGGGGCGCGGGCAGATACGCAGTATTTT
CDR3aa: CATRQGARADTQYF

d_gene: -
j_gene: TRBJ1-5
abundance: once
v_gene: TRBV6-2/TRBV6-3
CDR3nt: TGTGCCAGCAGTTACTCTCTAGGCCAGGGCAATCAGCCCCAGCATTTT
CDR3aa: CASSYSLGQGNQPQHF

d_gene: -
j_gene: TRBJ2-7
abundance: few
v_gene: TRBV11-2
CDR3nt: TGTGCCAGCAGCTTAGATAATACGACCCCAGGGTACTTC
CDR3aa: CASSLDNTTPGYF

d_gene: -
j_gene: TRBJ1-2
abundance: -
v_gene: TRBV18
CDR3nt: TGTGCCAGCTCACCCCGACAGGAAGATATTTATGGCTACACCTTC
CDR3aa: CASSPRQEDIYGYTF

d_gene: TRBD2
j_gene: TRBJ2-2
abundance: -
v_gene: TRBV5-4
CDR3nt: TGTGCCAGCAGCTCATCTAGCGGGGGGATGACCGGGGAGCTGTTTTTT
CDR3aa: CASSSSSGGMTGELFF

d_gene: -
j_gene: TRBJ1-1
abundance: once
v_gene: TRBV20-1
CDR3nt: TGCAGTGCTAGTCAATCAGGGAGCACTGAAGCTTTCTTT
CDR3aa: CSASQSGSTEAFF